This TCR beta chain originates from a study of blood T cell repertoires in COVID-19. Study-wide background: Researchers got acute and convalescent COVID-19 samples from the United States, Italy and Spain.

As originally analysed: It was from reference gene primer amplification that nucleated cell counts were estimated. Generated by immunoSEQ multiplex PCR, the TCRdb table keeps only in-frame clones and is missing some. Clone size and V and J calls were adopted from that table, with D and trimming inferred from the DNA. The sample yields around 250,000 clones, about 82% seen once. The CDR3 loop spans 16 amino acids. V lost 6 bases, J lost 7 bases, and 22 bases lay in between. Germline lookup yields CDR1 MDHEN and CDR2 SYDVKM. This chain connects TRBV28 to TRBJ1-3; D possibly corresponds to TRBD1 (5 bases). This TCR was recovered from a woman of 80 years or more with COVID-19, enrolled during active disease. The sequenced sample consisted of peripheral blood. CDR3 region: CASSSASGIRANTIYF. Written as DNA, the CDR3 is TGTGCCAGCAGCTCAGCTTCAGGGATTAGGGCGAACACCATATATTTT.